The sequence of this T cell receptor (beta chain) was determined in a study of early T cells in non-severe SARS-CoV-2 infection. This clonotype was seen a few times. Researchers attached unique molecular identifiers to individual cDNA molecules. Each CDR3 protein gets one entry after TCRdb re-called the 5' RACE reads with MiXCR. This sample yields some 110,000 distinct CDR3 sequences, of which about 15% are seen a single time; 21% belongs to the top ten. The CDR3 sequence is 14 residues long. With 10 bases clipped from V and 0 bases from J, the junction kept 5 bases outside the gene matches. In germline, CDR1 is SGHAT, CDR2 FQNNGV.

Sequencing was carried out using whole blood. The rearrangement joins TRBV11-2 to TRBJ2-2; TRBD1 aligns across 7 bases. The receptor was isolated from an adult who was a healthcare worker with PCR-confirmed SARS-CoV-2 infection or an uninfected control (not recorded which). CDR3 sequence (DNA): TGTGCCAATCGACAGGGTTCGAACACCGGGGAGCTGTTTTTT. Translated: CANRQGSNTGELFF.